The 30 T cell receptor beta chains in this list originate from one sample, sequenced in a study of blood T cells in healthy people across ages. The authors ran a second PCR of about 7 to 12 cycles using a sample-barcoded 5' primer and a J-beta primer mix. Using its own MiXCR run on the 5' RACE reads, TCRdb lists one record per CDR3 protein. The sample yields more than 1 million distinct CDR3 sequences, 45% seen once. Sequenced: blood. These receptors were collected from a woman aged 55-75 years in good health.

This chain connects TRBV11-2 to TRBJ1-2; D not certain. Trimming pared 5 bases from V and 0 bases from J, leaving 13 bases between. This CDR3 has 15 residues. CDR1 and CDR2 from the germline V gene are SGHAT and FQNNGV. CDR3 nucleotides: TGTGCCAGCAGCCGACCCGACGGATCTAACTATGGCTACACCTTC. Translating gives CASSRPDGSNYGYTF.

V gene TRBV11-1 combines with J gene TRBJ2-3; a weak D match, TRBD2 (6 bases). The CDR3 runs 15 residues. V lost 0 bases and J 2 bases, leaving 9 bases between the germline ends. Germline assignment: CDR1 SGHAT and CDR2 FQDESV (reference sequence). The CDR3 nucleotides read TGTGCCAGCAGCTTAGCGGCGGGACCCACAGATACGCAGTATTTT. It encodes CASSLAAGPTDTQYF.

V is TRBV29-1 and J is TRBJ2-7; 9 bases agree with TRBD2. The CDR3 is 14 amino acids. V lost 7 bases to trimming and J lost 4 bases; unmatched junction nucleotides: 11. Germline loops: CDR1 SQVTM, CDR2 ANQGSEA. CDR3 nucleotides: TGCAGCGGAACGACTAGCGGTCTCGGTTACGAGCAGTACTTC. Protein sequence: CSGTTSGLGYEQYF.

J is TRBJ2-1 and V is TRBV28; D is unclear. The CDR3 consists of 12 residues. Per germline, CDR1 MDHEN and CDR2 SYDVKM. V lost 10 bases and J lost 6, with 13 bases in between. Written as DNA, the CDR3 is TGTGCCACGCGTCGTACCGTCAATGAGCAGTTCTTC. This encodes CATRRTVNEQFF.

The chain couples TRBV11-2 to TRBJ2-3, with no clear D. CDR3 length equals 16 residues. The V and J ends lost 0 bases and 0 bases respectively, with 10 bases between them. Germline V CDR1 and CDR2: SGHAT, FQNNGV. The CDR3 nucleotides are TGTGCCAGCAGCTTAGAACCGAAGCCTAGCACAGATACGCAGTATTTT. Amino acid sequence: CASSLEPKPSTDTQYF.

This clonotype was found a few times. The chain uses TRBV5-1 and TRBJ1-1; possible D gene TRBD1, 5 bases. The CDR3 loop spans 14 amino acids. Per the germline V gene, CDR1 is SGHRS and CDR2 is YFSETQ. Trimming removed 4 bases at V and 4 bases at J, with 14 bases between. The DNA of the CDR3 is TGCGCCAGCAGCGCGGGACCGGGGAGCACTGAAGCTTTCTTT. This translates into CASSAGPGSTEAFF.

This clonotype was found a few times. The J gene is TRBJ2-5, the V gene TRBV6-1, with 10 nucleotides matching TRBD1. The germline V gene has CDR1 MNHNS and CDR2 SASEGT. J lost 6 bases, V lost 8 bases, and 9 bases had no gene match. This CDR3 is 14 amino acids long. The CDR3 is CASSWTGGVKTQYF. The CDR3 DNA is TGTGCCAGCTCGTGGACAGGGGGAGTGAAGACCCAGTACTTC.

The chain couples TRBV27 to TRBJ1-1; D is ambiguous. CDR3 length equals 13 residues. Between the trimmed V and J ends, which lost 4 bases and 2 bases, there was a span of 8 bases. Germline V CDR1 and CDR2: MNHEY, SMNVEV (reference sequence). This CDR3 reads CASSYRKNTEAFF. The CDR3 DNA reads TGTGCCAGCAGTTACCGGAAAAACACTGAAGCTTTCTTT.

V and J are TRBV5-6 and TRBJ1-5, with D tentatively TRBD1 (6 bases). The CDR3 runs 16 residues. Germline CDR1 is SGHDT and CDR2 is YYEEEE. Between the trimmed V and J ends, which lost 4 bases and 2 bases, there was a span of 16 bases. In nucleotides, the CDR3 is TGTGCCAGCAGCGTTGGTCGGGGGGCGGGCAATCAGCCCCAGCATTTT. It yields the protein CASSVGRGAGNQPQHF.

CDR3 nucleotides: TGTGCCAGCAGCCCATCCGGGGCCAAAAACATTCAGTACTTC. It is translated as CASSPSGAKNIQYF. The chain has TRBV11-2 and TRBJ2-4; D remains unclear. Trimming removed 5 bases from V and 1 base from J, with 9 bases in between. The CDR3 has 14 residues. Germline V gives CDR1 SGHAT, CDR2 FQNNGV.

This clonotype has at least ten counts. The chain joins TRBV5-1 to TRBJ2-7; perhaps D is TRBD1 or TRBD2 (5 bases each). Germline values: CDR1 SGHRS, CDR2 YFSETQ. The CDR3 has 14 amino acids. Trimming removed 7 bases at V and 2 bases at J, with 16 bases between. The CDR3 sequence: CASSQDPGPYEQYF. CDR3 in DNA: TGCGCCAGCTCTCAAGACCCGGGGCCCTACGAGCAGTACTTC.

CDR3 DNA sequence: TGTGCCAGCAGCCACAATCCCGGGACAGCCTACGAGCAGTACTTC. Amino acid sequence: CASSHNPGTAYEQYF. The gene calls are TRBV14 and TRBJ2-7; TRBD1 matches at 7 bases. The CDR3 loop spans 15 amino acids. The germline gives CDR1 SGHDN, CDR2 FVKESK. After removal of 3 bases from V and 2 bases from J, the junction contained 7 bases not matched to a gene.

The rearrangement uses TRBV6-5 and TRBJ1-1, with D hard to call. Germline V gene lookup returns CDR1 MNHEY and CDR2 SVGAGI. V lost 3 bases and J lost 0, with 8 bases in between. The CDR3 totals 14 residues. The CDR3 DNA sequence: TGTGCCAGCAGTTATGGAGAGTTGAACACTGAAGCTTTCTTT. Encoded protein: CASSYGELNTEAFF.

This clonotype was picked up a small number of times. The CDR3 DNA follows: TGTGCCAGCAGTTATTCCGGGACAGGGATAACCTACGAGCAGTACTTC. This codes for CASSYSGTGITYEQYF. J is TRBJ2-7 and V is TRBV6-5, with TRBD1 identical over 9 bases. The ends lost 3 bases at V and 2 bases at J; junction bases unmatched: 8. Germline V lookup: CDR1 MNHEY, CDR2 SVGAGI. This CDR3 has 16 amino acids.

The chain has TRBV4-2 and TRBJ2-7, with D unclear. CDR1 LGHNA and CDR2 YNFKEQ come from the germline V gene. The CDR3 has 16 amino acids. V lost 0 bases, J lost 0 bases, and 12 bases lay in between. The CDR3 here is CASSQDGRASSYEQYF. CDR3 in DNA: TGTGCCAGCAGCCAAGATGGACGCGCTAGCTCCTACGAGCAGTACTTC.

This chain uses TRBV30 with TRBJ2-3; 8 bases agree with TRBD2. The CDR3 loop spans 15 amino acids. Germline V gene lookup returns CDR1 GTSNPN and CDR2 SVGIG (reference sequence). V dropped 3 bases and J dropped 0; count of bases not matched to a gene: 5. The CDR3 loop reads CAWRKGTSSTDTQYF. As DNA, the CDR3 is TGTGCCTGGAGGAAGGGGACTAGTAGCACAGATACGCAGTATTTT.

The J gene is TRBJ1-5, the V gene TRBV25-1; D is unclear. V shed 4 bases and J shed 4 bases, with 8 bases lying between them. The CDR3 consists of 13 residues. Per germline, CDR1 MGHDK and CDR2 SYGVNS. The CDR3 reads CASSGPGNQPQHF. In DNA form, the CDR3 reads TGTGCCAGCAGTGGCCCCGGGAATCAGCCCCAGCATTTT.

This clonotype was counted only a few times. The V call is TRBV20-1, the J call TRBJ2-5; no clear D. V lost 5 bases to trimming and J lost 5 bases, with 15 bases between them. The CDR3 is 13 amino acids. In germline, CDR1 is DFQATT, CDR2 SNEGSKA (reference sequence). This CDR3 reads CSADRAPFETQYF. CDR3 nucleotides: TGCAGTGCTGACCGGGCCCCCTTCGAGACCCAGTACTTC.

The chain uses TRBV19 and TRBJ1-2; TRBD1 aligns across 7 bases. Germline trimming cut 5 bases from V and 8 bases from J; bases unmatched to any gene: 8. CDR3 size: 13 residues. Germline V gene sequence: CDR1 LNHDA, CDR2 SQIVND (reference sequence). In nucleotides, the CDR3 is TGTGCCAGTAGTTACTCCGAAGGGGGCGGCTACACCTTC. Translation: CASSYSEGGGYTF.

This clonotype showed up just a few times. This CDR3 is CSARIDGGASGRAQYF. The CDR3 nucleotides are TGCAGTGCCAGAATAGACGGGGGGGCTAGCGGGAGGGCCCAGTACTTC. This rearrangement joins TRBV20-1 to TRBJ2-4; the match to TRBD2 covers 12 bases. Germline CDR1 DFQATT, CDR2 SNEGSKA (reference sequence). The CDR3 consists of 16 residues. J was trimmed by 13 bases and V by 6 bases; bases with no gene match: 19.

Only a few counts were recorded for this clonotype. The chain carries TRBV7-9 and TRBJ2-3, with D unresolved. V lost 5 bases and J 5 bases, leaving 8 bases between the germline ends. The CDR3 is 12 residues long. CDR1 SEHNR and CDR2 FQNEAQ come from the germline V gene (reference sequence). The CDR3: CASSALKDTQYF. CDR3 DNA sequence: TGTGCCAGCAGCGCCCTGAAAGATACGCAGTATTTT.

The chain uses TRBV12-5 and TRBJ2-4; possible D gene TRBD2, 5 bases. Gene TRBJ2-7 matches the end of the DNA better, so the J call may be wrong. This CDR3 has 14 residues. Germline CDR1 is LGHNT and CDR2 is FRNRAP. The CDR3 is CASGFDIGSYEQYF. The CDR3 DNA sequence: TGTGCTAGTGGTTTCGATATTGGGAGTTACGAGCAGTACTTC.

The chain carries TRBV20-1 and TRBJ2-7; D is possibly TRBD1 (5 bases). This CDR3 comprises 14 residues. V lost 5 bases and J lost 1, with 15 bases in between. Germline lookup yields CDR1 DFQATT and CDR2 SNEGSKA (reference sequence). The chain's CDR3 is CSAAPLTVSYEQYF. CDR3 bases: TGCAGTGCTGCCCCACTGACAGTATCCTACGAGCAGTACTTC.

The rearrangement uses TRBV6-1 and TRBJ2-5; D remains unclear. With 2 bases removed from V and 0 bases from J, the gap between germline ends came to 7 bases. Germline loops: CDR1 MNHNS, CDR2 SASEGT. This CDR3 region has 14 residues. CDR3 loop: CASSEYGYQETQYF. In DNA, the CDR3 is TGTGCCAGCAGTGAATACGGGTACCAAGAGACCCAGTACTTC.

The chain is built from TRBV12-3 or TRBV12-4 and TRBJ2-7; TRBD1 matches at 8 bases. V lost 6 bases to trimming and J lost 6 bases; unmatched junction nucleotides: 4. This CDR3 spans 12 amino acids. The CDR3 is CASSRTGFEQYF. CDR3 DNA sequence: TGTGCCAGCAGCCGGACAGGGTTCGAGCAGTACTTC.

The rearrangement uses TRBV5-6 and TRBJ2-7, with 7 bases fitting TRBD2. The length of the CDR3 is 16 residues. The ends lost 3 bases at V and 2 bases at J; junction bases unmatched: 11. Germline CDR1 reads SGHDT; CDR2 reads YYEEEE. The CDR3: CASSSTSSGATYEQYF. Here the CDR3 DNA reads TGTGCCAGCAGCTCAACCTCTAGCGGTGCAACCTACGAGCAGTACTTC.

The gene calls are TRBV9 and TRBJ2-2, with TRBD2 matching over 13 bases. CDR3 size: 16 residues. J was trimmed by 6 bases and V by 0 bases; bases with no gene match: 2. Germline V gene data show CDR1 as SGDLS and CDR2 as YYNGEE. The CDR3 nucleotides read TGTGCCAGCAGCGTAGGGACTAGCGGGAGTCCCGGGGAGCTGTTTTTT. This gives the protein CASSVGTSGSPGELFF.

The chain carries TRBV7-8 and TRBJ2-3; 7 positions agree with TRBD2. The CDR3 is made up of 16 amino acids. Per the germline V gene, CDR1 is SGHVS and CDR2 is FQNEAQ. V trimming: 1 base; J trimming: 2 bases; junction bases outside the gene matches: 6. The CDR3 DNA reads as TGTGCCAGCAGCTTAGGGCCTAGCGGTCTCACAGATACGCAGTATTTT. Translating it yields CASSLGPSGLTDTQYF.

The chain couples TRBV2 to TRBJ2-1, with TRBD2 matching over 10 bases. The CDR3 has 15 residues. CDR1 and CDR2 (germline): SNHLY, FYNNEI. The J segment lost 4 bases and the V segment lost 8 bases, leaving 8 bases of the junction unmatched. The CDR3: CASRETTSGYNEQFF. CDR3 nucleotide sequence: TGTGCCAGCCGCGAAACGACTAGCGGGTACAATGAGCAGTTCTTC. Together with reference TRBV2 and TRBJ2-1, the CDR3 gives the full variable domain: EPEVTQTPSHQVTQMGQEVILRCVPISNHLYFYWYRQILGQKVEFLVSFYNNEISEKSEIFDDQFSVERPDGSNFTLKIRSTKLEDSAMYFCASRETTSGYNEQFFGPGTRLTVL.

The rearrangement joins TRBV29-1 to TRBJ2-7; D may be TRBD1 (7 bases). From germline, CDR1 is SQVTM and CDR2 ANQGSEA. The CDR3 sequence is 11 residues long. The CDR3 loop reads CGAQGGYEQYF. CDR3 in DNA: TGCGGCGCCCAGGGGGGTTACGAGCAGTACTTC.